One T cell receptor (beta chain) is described in this entry. Measured with immunoSEQ multiplex PCR; TCRdb has only the in-frame clones, and not every one. The sample includes approximately 380,000 clones, roughly 85% seen only once; the top ten take 3.5% to 4%. This sample is drawn from a study of blood T cell repertoires in COVID-19. The CDR3 is 16 residues long. Germline V gene data show CDR1 as SGHDN and CDR2 as FVKESK. Trimming pared 5 bases from V and 2 bases from J, leaving 18 bases between. This TCR was recovered from a woman under 30 with acute or convalescent COVID-19. J is TRBJ1-2 and V is TRBV14, with D maybe TRBD1 (6 bases). Sequences were obtained from peripheral blood. The CDR3 is CASSGRGAIRNYGYTF. CDR3 in DNA: TGTGCCAGCAGCGGACGGGGGGCGATAAGGAACTATGGCTACACCTTC.